This T cell receptor (beta chain) was found in a study of shared T cell receptors in the human thymus. TCRdb's copy holds only in-frame clones and misses some; the assay was immunoSEQ multiplex PCR. The data contain hundreds of thousands of clones, around nine tenths of them singletons. The germline V gene has CDR1 SGHKS and CDR2 YYEKEE (reference sequence). V was trimmed by 4 bases and J by 13 bases, leaving 23 bases between them. This CDR3 region has 14 residues. The same specimen was also included in a second study, on human thymus T cells. This second report adds: Corrective surgery for congenital heart defects was being performed on the healthy Finnish infants who served as donors. The source of the thymus tissue was resections taken during corrective heart surgery. Thymic and blood repertoires appeared to carry a bias in their V and J gene usage. Unrelated people showed highly overlapping thymic repertoires, related research reported.

Sequencing was done on a sample of thymocytes. V usage is TRBV5-5 and J usage is TRBJ1-1, with a possible D match to TRBD1 (5 bases). The origin of this receptor is a boy under three years old with a congenital heart defect. CDR3 residues: CASSPPAATVGGFF. CDR3 in DNA: TGTGCCAGCAGCCCCCCTGCCGCCACAGTCGGGGGTTTCTTT.